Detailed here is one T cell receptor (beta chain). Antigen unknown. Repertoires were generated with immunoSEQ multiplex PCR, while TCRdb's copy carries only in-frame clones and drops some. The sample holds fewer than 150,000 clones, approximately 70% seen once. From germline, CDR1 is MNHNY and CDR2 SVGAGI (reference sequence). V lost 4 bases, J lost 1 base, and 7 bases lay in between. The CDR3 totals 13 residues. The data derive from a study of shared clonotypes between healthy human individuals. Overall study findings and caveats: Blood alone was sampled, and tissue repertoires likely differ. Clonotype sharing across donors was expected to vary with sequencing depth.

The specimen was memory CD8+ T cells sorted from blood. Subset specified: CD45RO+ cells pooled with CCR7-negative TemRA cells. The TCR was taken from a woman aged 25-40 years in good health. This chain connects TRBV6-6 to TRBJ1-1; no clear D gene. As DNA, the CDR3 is TGTGCCAGCAGTTTATGGGAGAACACTGAAGCTTTCTTT. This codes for CASSLWENTEAFF.